The 14 T cell receptor beta chains in this list originate from one sample, sequenced in a study of Ad26.COV2.S vaccination and SARS-CoV-2 variants. Treatment here: around 19 received Ad26.COV2.S at low or high dose, single or two shots; about 5 received placebo; per-sample allocation not given. Sample collection was performed on day 63 after the first vaccine or placebo injection. Only in-frame clones appear in the TCRdb table, and some are missing; sequencing was by immunoSEQ multiplex PCR. The repertoire holds hundreds of thousands of clones, approximately 81% seen once, with 3% to 4% in the top ten. The source was peripheral blood, collected in a trial of Ad26.COV2.S vaccine versus placebo. Source of these receptors: a person between 18 and 65 years old who received the Ad26.COV2.S COVID-19 vaccine or a placebo.

This clone appeared a single time. This chain uses TRBV28 with TRBJ2-7; D perhaps matches TRBD2 (5 bases). The V end was cut by 5 bases, the J end by 2 bases, with 10 bases between. Per the germline V gene, CDR1 is MDHEN and CDR2 is SYDVKM. This CDR3 contains 13 residues. The CDR3 region is CASSLRGTYEQYF. CDR3 nucleotides: TGTGCCAGCAGTCTCCGAGGGACCTACGAGCAGTACTTC. The whole variable domain, remainder taken from reference TRBV28 and TRBJ2-7, is DVKVTQSSRYLVKRTGEKVFLECVQDMDHENMFWYRQDPGLGLRLIYFSYDVKMKEKGDIPEGYSVSREKKERFSLILESASTNQTSMYLCASSLRGTYEQYFGPGTRLTVT.

The V and J genes are TRBV11-2 and TRBJ2-1; D perhaps matches TRBD2 (5 bases). CDR1 is SGHAT and CDR2 is FQNNGV in the germline V gene. There are 15 residues in the CDR3. V was pared by 7 bases and J by 4 bases, with 17 bases between. CDR3 DNA sequence: TGTGCCAGCACCCAAAGTCGGGATTTATACAATGAGCAGTTCTTC. This encodes CASTQSRDLYNEQFF.

The chain is built from TRBV7-2 and TRBJ1-4; TRBD1 matches at 9 bases. The CDR3 length is 17 residues. The germline V gene encodes CDR1 SGHTA and CDR2 FQGNSA. Trimming cost V 5 bases and J 0 bases; bases outside gene matches: 7. CDR3 nucleotide sequence: TGTGCCAGCAGCACCCGACAGGGGGGGTCAACTAATGAAAAACTGTTTTTT. Amino acid sequence: CASSTRQGGSTNEKLFF.

V and J are TRBV7-9 and TRBJ2-7, with TRBD1 identical over 7 bases. Germline V gene sequence: CDR1 SEHNR, CDR2 FQNEAQ (reference sequence). The V segment lost 5 bases and the J segment 1 base; nucleotides outside the gene matches: 5. The CDR3 runs 14 residues. The CDR3 DNA reads TGTGCCAGCAGCCCCGGGGACAGATCCTACGAGCAGTACTTC. Translating it yields CASSPGDRSYEQYF. Full variable domain (missing parts from reference TRBV7-9 and TRBJ2-7): DTGVSQNPRHKITKRGQNVTFRCDPISEHNRLYWYRQTLGQGPEFLTYFQNEAQLEKSRLLSDRFSAERPKGSFSTLEIQRTEQGDSAMYLCASSPGDRSYEQYFGPGTRLTVT.

This rearrangement joins TRBV2 to TRBJ2-1; 8 bases match TRBD2. Losses at the gene ends were 3 bases for V and 7 bases for J; bases not matched to a gene: 8. This CDR3 comprises 15 residues. The germline CDR1 and CDR2 sequences are SNHLY and FYNNEI. This chain's CDR3 is CASSDRGGGLNEQFF. CDR3 DNA sequence: TGTGCCAGCAGTGATCGCGGCGGGGGGCTGAATGAGCAGTTCTTC.

The chain couples TRBV6-5 to TRBJ1-2, with D hard to call. The V gene lost 8 bases and the J gene lost 8 bases, with 15 bases spanning the gap. This CDR3 contains 12 residues. CDR1 and CDR2 (germline): MNHEY, SVGAGI. CDR3 bases: TGTGCCAGCTCAGCCGCCTCATCAGGCTACACCTTC. It translates to CASSAASSGYTF.

The chain recombines TRBV9 with TRBJ2-5; 7 nucleotides agree with TRBD2. The V gene's germline CDR1 is SGDLS and CDR2 YYNGEE. This CDR3 is 16 amino acids long. The ends lost 3 bases at V and 0 bases at J; junction bases unmatched: 8. The CDR3 sequence is CASSAGEGTYQETQYF. The CDR3 DNA reads as TGTGCCAGCAGCGCCGGGGAGGGCACTTACCAAGAGACCCAGTACTTC.

The chain combines TRBV7-9 with TRBJ2-5; TRBD2 might be the D (6 bases). Germline V gene data show CDR1 as SEHNR and CDR2 as FQNEAQ (reference sequence). Deletions cut 7 bases from V and 5 bases from J, with 23 bases between. This CDR3 is 16 amino acids long. CDR3 nucleotides: TGTGCCAGCATCCCTCCCGCTGGGGGGATAGGGGAGACCCAGTACTTC. It translates to CASIPPAGGIGETQYF. Based on the CDR3 plus reference TRBV7-9 and TRBJ2-5, the full variable domain is DTGVSQNPRHKITKRGQNVTFRCDPISEHNRLYWYRQTLGQGPEFLTYFQNEAQLEKSRLLSDRFSAERPKGSFSTLEIQRTEQGDSAMYLCASIPPAGGIGETQYFGPGTRLLVL.

The rearrangement joins TRBV5-4 to TRBJ2-7; tentative D call: TRBD2 (7 bases). The CDR3 extends over 13 amino acids. Germline V gives CDR1 SGHNT, CDR2 YYREEE (reference sequence). V was shortened by 4 bases and J by 3 bases, with 11 bases between the two germline ends. In nucleotides, the CDR3 is TGTGCCAGCAGCGGGGGGGGCAACTACGAGCAGTACTTC. Its protein is CASSGGGNYEQYF.

Details on this clone: The identical CDR3 is also encoded by other nucleotide sequences in the sample. The chain is built from TRBV5-1 and TRBJ2-7, with a weak D call TRBD2 (6 bases). CDR1 SGHRS and CDR2 YFSETQ come from the germline V gene. This CDR3 has 13 residues. V lost 4 bases and J 0 bases, leaving 8 bases between the germline ends. The CDR3 here is CASSLASSYEQYF. Written as DNA, the CDR3 is TGCGCCAGCAGCCTAGCGAGCTCCTACGAGCAGTACTTC. Looking up the rest from reference TRBV5-1 and TRBJ2-7 gives the full variable domain: KAGVTQTPRYLIKTRGQQVTLSCSPISGHRSVSWYQQTPGQGLQFLFEYFSETQRNKGNFPGRFSGRQFSNSRSEMNVSTLELGDSALYLCASSLASSYEQYFGPGTRLTVT.

This chain joins TRBV19 and TRBJ2-3, with a weak D call TRBD1 (7 bases). Trimming took 4 bases from V and 1 from J, leaving 12 bases between them. The CDR3 consists of 15 residues. The germline CDR1 and CDR2 sequences are LNHDA and SQIVND (reference sequence). CDR3 region: CASSTRGEGTDTQYF. The CDR3 nucleotides read TGTGCCAGTAGTACCAGGGGGGAAGGCACAGATACGCAGTATTTT.

The chain has TRBV11-2 and TRBJ2-4; D is unresolved. V was shortened by 6 bases and J by 0 bases, with 15 bases between the two germline ends. This CDR3 has 16 residues. Per the germline V gene, CDR1 is SGHAT and CDR2 is FQNNGV. Written as DNA, the CDR3 is TGTGCCAGCAGTGTAACCCGACCGTTAGCCAAAAACATTCAGTACTTC. Translation gives CASSVTRPLAKNIQYF.

The rearrangement uses TRBV4-3 and TRBJ2-3; a weak D match, TRBD1 (5 bases). V shed 0 bases and J shed 2 bases, with 9 bases lying between them. The CDR3 loop spans 15 amino acids. Germline V CDR1 and CDR2: LGHNA, YSLEER. The chain's CDR3 is CASSQDPRDTDTQYF. DNA for the CDR3: TGCGCCAGCAGCCAAGACCCCAGGGACACAGATACGCAGTATTTT.

This chain links TRBV6-2 or TRBV6-3 with TRBJ2-3; D is unresolved. CDR3 length: 15 residues. V lost 2 bases and J lost 4, with 13 bases in between. The V gene's germline CDR1 is MNHEY and CDR2 SVGEGT. In DNA form, the CDR3 reads TGTGCCAGCAGTTACGTAGTCATAGGACCAGATACGCAGTATTTT. It translates to CASSYVVIGPDTQYF.